This passage covers 3 T cell receptor beta chains from one sample sequenced in a study of blood T cell repertoires in COVID-19. Only in-frame clones appear in the TCRdb table, and some are missing; sequencing was by immunoSEQ multiplex PCR. The profile shows some 330,000 clones, 83% of them singletons. The sequencing sample was made of PBMCs or T cells enriched from blood (not recorded which). These receptors came from a woman in her fifties or sixties who had recovered from COVID-19.

This chain joins TRBV7-9 and TRBJ2-2; 8 bases match TRBD1. The V and J ends lost 5 bases and 4 bases, in that order; junction bases with no gene match: 6. Germline V gives CDR1 SEHNR, CDR2 FQNEAQ (reference sequence). The CDR3 contains 15 residues. The CDR3 DNA is TGTGCCAGCAGCCCGGACAGGGTTCGCACCGGGGAGCTGTTTTTT. Its translation is CASSPDRVRTGELFF.

V is TRBV3-1 (or the pseudogene TRBV3-2) and J is TRBJ1-1; D is ambiguous. Trimming shortened V by 2 bases and J by 6 bases, and 19 bases separated the two germline ends. Germline V gives CDR1 LGHDT, CDR2 YNNKEL (reference sequence). The CDR3 covers 16 residues. This chain's CDR3 is CASSQTLRAGSAEAFF. CDR3 DNA: TGTGCCAGCAGCCAAACCCTGAGGGCCGGGTCCGCTGAAGCTTTCTTT.

The rearrangement joins TRBV7-9 to TRBJ1-2; possible D gene TRBD1, 6 bases. The ends were cut back, 4 bases at V and 5 bases at J, with 11 bases in the middle. CDR1 is SEHNR, CDR2 FQNEAQ, per germline (reference sequence). The CDR3 loop spans 13 amino acids. In DNA, the CDR3 is TGTGCCAGCAGCTCAGGGGTCGGGTATGGCTACACCTTC. Translated, it gives CASSSGVGYGYTF.